In this sample, the clone carrying this TCR beta chain turned up a few times. This entry comes from a study of blood T cell repertoires in COVID-19. Study-level background: T cells, B-cell-depleted T cells, or PBMCs supplied cDNA or gDNA.

TCRdb keeps only in-frame clones here, not all; method: immunoSEQ multiplex PCR. The sample lists some 200,000 clones; around 80% were seen once. Germline V CDR1 and CDR2: SEHNR, FQNEAQ (reference sequence). Trimming took 8 bases from V and 6 from J; bases not matched to a gene: 5. This CDR3 spans 12 amino acids. The specimen was peripheral blood. This rearrangement joins TRBV7-9 to TRBJ2-7; 9 bases line up with TRBD1. This receptor was identified in a woman in her seventies with acute or convalescent COVID-19. DNA for the CDR3: TGTGCCAGCGGGACAGGGCTCCTCGAGCAGTACTTC. Translation: CASGTGLLEQYF.